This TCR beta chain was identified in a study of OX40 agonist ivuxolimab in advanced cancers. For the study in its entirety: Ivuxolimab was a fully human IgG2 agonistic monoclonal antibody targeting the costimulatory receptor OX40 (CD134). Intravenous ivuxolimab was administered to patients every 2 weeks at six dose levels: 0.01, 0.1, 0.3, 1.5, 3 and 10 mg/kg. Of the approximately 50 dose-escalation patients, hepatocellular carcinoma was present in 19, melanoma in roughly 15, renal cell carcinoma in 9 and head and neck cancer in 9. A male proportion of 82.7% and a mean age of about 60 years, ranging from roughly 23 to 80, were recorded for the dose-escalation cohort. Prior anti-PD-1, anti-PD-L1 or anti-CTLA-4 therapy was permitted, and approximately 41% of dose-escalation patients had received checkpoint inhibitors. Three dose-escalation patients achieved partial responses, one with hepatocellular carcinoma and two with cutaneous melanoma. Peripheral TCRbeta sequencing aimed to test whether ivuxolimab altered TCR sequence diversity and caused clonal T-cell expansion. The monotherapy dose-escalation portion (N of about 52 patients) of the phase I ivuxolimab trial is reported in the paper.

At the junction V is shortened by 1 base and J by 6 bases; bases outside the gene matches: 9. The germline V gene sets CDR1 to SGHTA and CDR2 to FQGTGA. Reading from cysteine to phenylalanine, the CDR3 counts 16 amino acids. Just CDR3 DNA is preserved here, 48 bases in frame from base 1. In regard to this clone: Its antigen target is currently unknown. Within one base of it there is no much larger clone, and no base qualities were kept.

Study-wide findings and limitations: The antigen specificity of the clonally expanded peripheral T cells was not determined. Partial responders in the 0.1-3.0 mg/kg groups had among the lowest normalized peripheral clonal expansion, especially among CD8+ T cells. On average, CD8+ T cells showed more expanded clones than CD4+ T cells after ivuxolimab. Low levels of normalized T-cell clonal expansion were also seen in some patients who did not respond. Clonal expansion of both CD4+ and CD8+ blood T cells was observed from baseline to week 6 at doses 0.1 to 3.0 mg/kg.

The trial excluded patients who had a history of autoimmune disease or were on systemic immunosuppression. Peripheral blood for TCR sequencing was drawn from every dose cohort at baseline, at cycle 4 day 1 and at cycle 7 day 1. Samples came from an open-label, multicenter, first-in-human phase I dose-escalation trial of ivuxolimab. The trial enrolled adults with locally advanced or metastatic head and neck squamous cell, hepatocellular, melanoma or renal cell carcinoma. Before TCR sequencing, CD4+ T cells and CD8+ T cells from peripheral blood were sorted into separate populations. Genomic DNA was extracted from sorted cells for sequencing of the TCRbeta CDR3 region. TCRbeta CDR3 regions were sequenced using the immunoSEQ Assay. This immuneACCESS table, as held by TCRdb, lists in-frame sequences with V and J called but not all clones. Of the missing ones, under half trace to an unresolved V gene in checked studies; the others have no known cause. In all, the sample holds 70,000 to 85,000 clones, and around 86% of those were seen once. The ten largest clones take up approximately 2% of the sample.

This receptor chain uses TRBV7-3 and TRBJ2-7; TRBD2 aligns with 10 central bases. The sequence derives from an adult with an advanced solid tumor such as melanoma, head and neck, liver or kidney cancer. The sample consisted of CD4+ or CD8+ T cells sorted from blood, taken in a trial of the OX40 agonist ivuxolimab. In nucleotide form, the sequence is TGTGCCAGCAGCTTAATCCTTAGCGGGAGGCCGGGCGAGCAGTACTTC. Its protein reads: CASSLILSGRPGEQYF.